One and the same sample provided the 18 T cell receptor beta chains below, sequenced in a study of blood T cells in healthy people across ages. PCR was performed a second time for about 7 to 11 cycles using a sample-barcoded 5' primer and a J-beta primer mix. TCRdb itself ran the 5' RACE reads through MiXCR, one entry per CDR3 protein. This table has about 1.5 million distinct CDR3 sequences, 42% appearing once. Sequencing was carried out using blood. The source of these receptors is a woman under 30 in good health.

The chain couples TRBV27 to TRBJ1-1, with TRBD1 matching over 9 bases. Germline assignment: CDR1 MNHEY and CDR2 SMNVEV (reference sequence). J lost 6 bases, V lost 6 bases, and 11 bases had no gene match. This CDR3 spans 15 amino acids. This CDR3 is CASSPYRGRSPEAFF. As DNA, the CDR3 is TGTGCCAGCAGCCCCTACAGGGGGCGGTCCCCTGAAGCTTTCTTT.

This clonotype was seen a few times. The V and J genes are TRBV20-1 and TRBJ2-3; D might be TRBD1 (5 bases). The CDR3 sequence is 13 residues long. Germline-derived CDR1 and CDR2 are DFQATT and SNEGSKA (reference sequence). The V end was cut by 3 bases, the J end by 3 bases, with 10 bases between. The CDR3 nucleotides are TGCAGTGCTAGGACAGACAAAACAGATACGCAGTATTTT. As protein: CSARTDKTDTQYF.

The chain joins TRBV28 to TRBJ1-2; D is unresolved. The germline V gene encodes CDR1 MDHEN and CDR2 SYDVKM. The CDR3 has 15 residues. Trimming removed 6 bases at V and 6 bases at J, with 20 bases between. DNA of the CDR3: TGTGCCAGCAGCCAACAGACCCCGGCGAGGGATGGCTACACCTTC. Amino acid sequence: CASSQQTPARDGYTF.

The V gene is TRBV10-3, the J gene TRBJ2-1; a weak D match, TRBD2 (6 bases). The germline V gene encodes CDR1 ENHRY and CDR2 SYGVKD. The CDR3 has 14 amino acids. The ends were cut back, 7 bases at V and 8 bases at J, with 18 bases in the middle. Here the CDR3 DNA reads TGTGCCATCAACCCGGGACTCCGTGGCGATGAGCAGTTCTTC. It is translated as CAINPGLRGDEQFF.

The chain has TRBV3-1 and TRBJ2-1; 8 bases match TRBD2. Trimming cost V 3 bases and J 6 bases; bases outside gene matches: 7. The CDR3 sequence is 15 residues long. The germline V gene encodes CDR1 LGHDT and CDR2 YNNKEL (reference sequence). CDR3 nucleotides: TGTGCCAGCAGCCAGCGGGGGGCCCGAGGCAATGAGCAGTTCTTC. This encodes CASSQRGARGNEQFF.

This clonotype was recorded at least ten times. Here the CDR3 reads CASSFELGYNEQFF. CDR3 sequence (DNA): TGCGCCAGCAGCTTCGAGTTAGGATACAATGAGCAGTTCTTC. This chain joins TRBV5-1 and TRBJ2-1; no reliable D call. CDR3 length: 14 residues. The V gene's germline CDR1 is SGHRS and CDR2 YFSETQ. Trimming left V 2 bases short and J 4 bases short, with 10 bases between. Combining the CDR3 with reference TRBV5-1 and TRBJ2-1 gives the whole variable domain KAGVTQTPRYLIKTRGQQVTLSCSPISGHRSVSWYQQTPGQGLQFLFEYFSETQRNKGNFPGRFSGRQFSNSRSEMNVSTLELGDSALYLCASSFELGYNEQFFGPGTRLTVL.

The chain couples TRBV27 to TRBJ1-6; no clear D. This CDR3 is built from 14 residues. Germline V gene lookup returns CDR1 MNHEY and CDR2 SMNVEV (reference sequence). Trimming left V 2 bases short and J 14 bases short, with 16 bases between. CDR3 residues: CASSLGQALGTLHF. The CDR3 nucleotides are TGTGCCAGCAGTTTAGGGCAGGCTCTGGGGACCCTCCACTTT.

This clonotype was counted a few times. The chain uses TRBV4-1 and TRBJ2-7; maybe TRBD1 (5 bases). The germline V and J ends were trimmed by 1 base and 6 bases, with 10 bases remaining between them. CDR3 size: 13 residues. CDR1 is MGHRA, CDR2 YSYEKL, per germline. The CDR3 spells CASSQVGLREQYF. CDR3 DNA sequence: TGCGCCAGCAGCCAAGTGGGGCTACGCGAGCAGTACTTC.

This sequence joins TRBV29-1 and TRBJ2-7; the D is unclear. This CDR3 has 12 amino acids. Deletions cut 2 bases from V and 2 bases from J, with 7 bases between. CDR1 is SQVTM and CDR2 is ANQGSEA in the germline V gene. CDR3 in DNA: TGCAGCGTTGAACAGGCTCCCTACGAGCAGTACTTC. Translating gives CSVEQAPYEQYF.

The rearrangement links TRBV10-3 to TRBJ1-2; 7 bases match TRBD1. Trimming took 6 bases from V and 2 from J; bases not matched to a gene: 6. From germline, CDR1 is ENHRY and CDR2 SYGVKD. The CDR3 loop spans 14 amino acids. The CDR3 DNA sequence: TGTGCCATCAGCGTTGGACAGGAAAACTATGGCTACACCTTC. It encodes CAISVGQENYGYTF.

This chain links TRBV27 with TRBJ2-7; tentatively, D is TRBD1 or TRBD2 (5 bases each). Germline CDR1 and CDR2: MNHEY and SMNVEV (reference sequence). V lost 4 bases and J lost 0, with 19 bases in between. The CDR3 has 17 residues. CDR3 amino acids: CASSSPRGAASSYEQYF. The DNA for the CDR3 is TGTGCCAGCAGTTCTCCTCGAGGGGCCGCCAGCTCCTACGAGCAGTACTTC.

V usage is TRBV2 and J usage is TRBJ2-7, with 8 bases that match TRBD1. Germline lookup yields CDR1 SNHLY and CDR2 FYNNEI. This CDR3 spans 13 amino acids. Trimming at V came to 8 bases and at J to 4 bases, leaving 7 bases not matched to a gene. The chain's CDR3 is CASCRQGWYEQYF. CDR3 coding DNA: TGTGCCAGCTGCCGACAGGGGTGGTACGAGCAGTACTTC. Full variable domain (missing parts from reference TRBV2 and TRBJ2-7): EPEVTQTPSHQVTQMGQEVILRCVPISNHLYFYWYRQILGQKVEFLVSFYNNEISEKSEIFDDQFSVERPDGSNFTLKIRSTKLEDSAMYFCASCRQGWYEQYFGPGTRLTVT.

V gene TRBV15 combines with J gene TRBJ1-1; unclear D gene. Per germline, CDR1 LNHNV and CDR2 YYDKDF (reference sequence). Between the trimmed V and J ends, which lost 3 bases and 1 base, there was a span of 6 bases. CDR3 length: 13 residues. CDR3 DNA: TGTGCCACCAGCAGGTCAGAGAACACTGAAGCTTTCTTT. Protein: CATSRSENTEAFF.

V usage is TRBV14 and J usage is TRBJ1-3; weak D call: TRBD1 (5 bases). This CDR3 comprises 19 residues. Trimming left V 2 bases short and J 2 bases short, with 22 bases between. CDR1 and CDR2 (germline): SGHDN, FVKESK. CDR3 bases: TGTGCCAGCAGCCAACACCACTTAAAAACGACAGAAGCTGGAAACACCATATATTTT. Its protein is CASSQHHLKTTEAGNTIYF.

The genes are TRBV2 and TRBJ2-1; 8 bases map to TRBD2. The ends lost 4 bases at V and 8 bases at J; junction bases unmatched: 13. The CDR3 is 16 amino acids. CDR1 and CDR2 from the germline V gene are SNHLY and FYNNEI. In DNA, the CDR3 is TGTGCCAGCAGTGTAGAAGCGGGAGTCTCTACGGATGAGCAGTTCTTC. This sequence encodes CASSVEAGVSTDEQFF.

The CDR3 nucleotides read TGTGCCAGCAGTTTCACGGTTCTACAGCGGGACACAGATACGCAGTATTTT. It yields the protein CASSFTVLQRDTDTQYF. The V gene is TRBV12-3 or TRBV12-4, the J gene TRBJ2-3; 7 positions agree with TRBD2. J lost 2 bases, V lost 3 bases, and 11 bases had no gene match. The CDR3 runs to 17 residues.

The chain has TRBV20-1 and TRBJ2-7, with TRBD2 identical over 8 bases. Germline V gene sequence: CDR1 DFQATT, CDR2 SNEGSKA (reference sequence). There are 16 residues in the CDR3. V shed 2 bases and J 3 bases; nucleotides not matched to a gene: 12. The CDR3 region is CSARLLRGGQLYEQYF. For the CDR3, the DNA is TGCAGTGCTAGACTCCTCCGGGGGGGTCAACTCTACGAGCAGTACTTC.

V is TRBV7-9 and J is TRBJ2-1, with 9 bases identical to TRBD1. Germline V lookup: CDR1 SEHNR, CDR2 FQNEAQ (reference sequence). The CDR3 length is 16 residues. The trim removed 4 bases at V and 3 bases at J, leaving 7 bases unmatched. The CDR3 spells CASSSQGAQIYNEQFF. CDR3 coding DNA: TGTGCCAGCAGCTCACAGGGGGCGCAGATCTACAATGAGCAGTTCTTC.